This T cell receptor beta chain was identified during a study of blood T cell repertoires in COVID-19. On the study more broadly: Collection of acute and convalescent COVID-19 samples took place in the United States, Italy and Spain.

CDR1 is MGHRA and CDR2 is YSYEKL in the germline V gene. This CDR3 has 16 amino acids. With V trimmed by 0 bases and J by 3 bases, 4 bases remained unmatched. Profiled with immunoSEQ multiplex PCR; TCRdb holds only in-frame clones, not every one. The profile shows tens of thousands of clones, approximately 80% of them singletons. The chain joins TRBV4-1 to TRBJ2-1; 8 bases fit TRBD2. The TCR comes from a human donor in a cohort sampled during active COVID-19. Sequencing input: peripheral blood. CDR3 protein: CASSQDTREGYNEQFF. CDR3 DNA: TGCGCCAGCAGCCAAGATACACGGGAGGGCTACAATGAGCAGTTCTTC.